This note documents a single TCR beta chain sequence. The data belong to a study of cytomegalovirus exposure and HLA in healthy donors. The PCR used 60 Vbeta and 13 Jbeta primers. Generated by immunoSEQ multiplex PCR, the TCRdb table keeps only in-frame clones and is missing some. The table includes around 100,000 clones, approximately 60% detected once. Source material: PBMCs. This TCR came from a woman aged 25-40 years in good health and CMV-seronegative.

In nucleotides, the CDR3 is TGTGCCAGCAGCCCAGGAGCGGGGGTGTCTAGCTATGGCTACACCTTC. Residues: CASSPGAGVSSYGYTF. The rearrangement joins TRBV4-2 to TRBJ1-2, with D possibly matching TRBD1 (5 bases). CDR3 size: 16 residues. CDR1 is LGHNA and CDR2 is YNFKEQ in the germline V gene. V dropped 4 bases and J dropped 4 bases, with 19 bases sitting between them.